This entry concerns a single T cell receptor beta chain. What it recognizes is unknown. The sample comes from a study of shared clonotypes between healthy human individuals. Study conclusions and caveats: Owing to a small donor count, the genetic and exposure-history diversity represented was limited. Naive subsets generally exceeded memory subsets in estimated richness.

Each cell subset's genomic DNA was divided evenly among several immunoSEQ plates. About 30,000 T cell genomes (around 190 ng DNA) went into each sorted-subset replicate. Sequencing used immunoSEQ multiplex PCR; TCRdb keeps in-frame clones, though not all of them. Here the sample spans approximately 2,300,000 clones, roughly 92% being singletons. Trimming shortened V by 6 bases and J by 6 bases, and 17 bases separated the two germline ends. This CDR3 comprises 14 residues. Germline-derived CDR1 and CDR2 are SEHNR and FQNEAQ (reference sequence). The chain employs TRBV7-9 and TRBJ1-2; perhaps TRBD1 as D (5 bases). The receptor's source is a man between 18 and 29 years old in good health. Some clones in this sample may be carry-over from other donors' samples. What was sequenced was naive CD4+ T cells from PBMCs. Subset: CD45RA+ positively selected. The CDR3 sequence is CASSLFRDVDGYTF. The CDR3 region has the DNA TGTGCCAGCAGTTTATTCCGGGACGTCGATGGCTACACCTTC.